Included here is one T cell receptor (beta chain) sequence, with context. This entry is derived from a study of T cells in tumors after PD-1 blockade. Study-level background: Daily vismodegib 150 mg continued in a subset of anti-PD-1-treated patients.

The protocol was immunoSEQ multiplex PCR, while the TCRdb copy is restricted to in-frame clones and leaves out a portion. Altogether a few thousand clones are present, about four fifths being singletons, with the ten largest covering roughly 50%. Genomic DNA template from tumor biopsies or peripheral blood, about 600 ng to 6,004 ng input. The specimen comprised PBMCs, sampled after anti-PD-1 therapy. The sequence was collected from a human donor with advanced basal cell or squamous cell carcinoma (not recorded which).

DNA of the CDR3: TGCAGCGTGACAGGGGGAACTGGGAACACTGAAGCTTTCTTT. It is translated as CSVTGGTGNTEAFF. V gene TRBV29-1 combines with J gene TRBJ1-1, with 9 bases fitting TRBD1. The CDR3 totals 14 residues. Germline loops: CDR1 SQVTM, CDR2 ANQGSEA. J gave up 1 base and V 6 bases, and 6 bases lay outside the gene matches.